This passage covers 24 T cell receptor beta chains from one sample sequenced in a study of T cells in Graves' hyperthyroidism and ophthalmopathy. Authors of the study amplified TCR beta CDR3 regions from RNA transcripts. When the TCR CDR3 underwent first-round RT-PCR, the HTBI primer set was used. From the multiplex PCR reads, TCRdb called clonotypes with MiXCR, one entry per CDR3 protein. This sample has over 700,000 distinct CDR3 sequences, with 30% to 40% found just once. What was sequenced was blood. The receptors stem from a middle-aged woman with Graves' hyperthyroidism.

This clonotype showed up many times. The V gene is TRBV12-3 or TRBV12-4, the J gene TRBJ1-5; D gene uncertain. The V end was cut by 0 bases, the J end by 4 bases, with 7 bases between. This CDR3 comprises 14 residues. The CDR3 bases are TGTGCCAGCAGTTTAGCCAGGCCTAATCAGCCCCAGCATTTT. It specifies CASSLARPNQPQHF.

The J gene is TRBJ1-1, the V gene TRBV19; no firm D call. Trimming shortened V by 10 bases and J by 2 bases, and 14 bases separated the two germline ends. The CDR3 length is 13 residues. Germline V gene lookup returns CDR1 LNHDA and CDR2 SQIVND (reference sequence). The CDR3 region has the DNA TGTGCCACCGTCCTTACCCCCAACACTGAAGCTTTCTTT. Translated: CATVLTPNTEAFF.

A word on this clonotype: This could be a read error, since a much larger clone is one nucleotide away. The chain recombines TRBV10-3 with TRBJ2-2; TRBD2 matches 9 bases. Looked up from germline, CDR1 is ENHRY and CDR2 is SYGVKD. The CDR3 covers 17 residues. J gave up 0 bases and V 2 bases, and 4 bases lay outside the gene matches. The CDR3 DNA reads TGTGCCATCAGTGAGACGGTAGCGGGGGCGAACACCGGGGAGCTGTTTTTT. Its protein is CAISETVAGANTGELFF.

The rearrangement uses TRBV5-8 and TRBJ1-2; 9 bases line up with TRBD1. After removal of 0 bases from V and 8 bases from J, the junction contained 8 bases not matched to a gene. CDR3 length equals 15 residues. Germline V lookup: CDR1 SGHTS, CDR2 YDEGEE. CDR3 in amino acids: CASSLGSGTGTGYTF. The CDR3 DNA sequence: TGTGCCAGCAGCTTGGGGTCCGGGACAGGGACCGGCTACACCTTC.

The table lists this clonotype with many counts. V gene TRBV12-3 or TRBV12-4 combines with J gene TRBJ1-3; the D is unclear. The CDR3 totals 13 residues. The V gene lost 4 bases and the J gene lost 0 bases, with 4 bases spanning the gap. CDR3 coding DNA: TGTGCCAGCAGTTACGGCTCTGGAAACACCATATATTTT. This gives the protein CASSYGSGNTIYF.

This clonotype was found many times. The chain recombines TRBV14 with TRBJ1-1; D is uncertain. The CDR3 extends over 14 amino acids. The germline CDR1 and CDR2 sequences are SGHDN and FVKESK. Trimming stripped 5 bases from V and 3 bases from J, with 13 bases between. In DNA, the CDR3 is TGTGCCAGCAGCTCTTGGACCCTGGACACTGAAGCTTTCTTT. This translates into CASSSWTLDTEAFF.

This clonotype was observed many times. The chain uses TRBV12-3 or TRBV12-4 and TRBJ1-2, with D unclear. The CDR3 is made up of 14 amino acids. V lost 5 bases and J 4 bases, leaving 14 bases between the germline ends. DNA of the CDR3: TGTGCCAGCAGTCCCATTGGCAGCCCCTATGGCTACACCTTC. It is translated as CASSPIGSPYGYTF.

There are many counts of this clonotype. The rearrangement uses TRBV4-2 and TRBJ1-5; weak D call: TRBD1 (5 bases). The length of the CDR3 is 15 residues. CDR1 is LGHNA, CDR2 YNFKEQ, per germline. The germline V and J ends were trimmed by 1 base and 4 bases, with 11 bases remaining between them. The CDR3 region is CASSQGDEGNQPQHF. The CDR3 DNA follows: TGTGCCAGCAGCCAAGGGGACGAAGGAAATCAGCCCCAGCATTTT.

This chain joins TRBV27 and TRBJ1-2; 7 bases are shared with TRBD1. The CDR3 runs 15 residues. Germline assignment: CDR1 MNHEY and CDR2 SMNVEV (reference sequence). Trimming took 1 base from V and 2 from J; bases not matched to a gene: 4. CDR3 sequence (DNA): TGTGCCAGCAGTTTATTCGGGACAGACAACTATGGCTACACCTTC. Encoded protein: CASSLFGTDNYGYTF.

The chain employs TRBV12-3 or TRBV12-4 and TRBJ1-1; maybe TRBD1 (6 bases). This CDR3 comprises 14 residues. Between the trimmed V and J ends, which lost 6 bases and 5 bases, there was a span of 16 bases. The CDR3 DNA is TGTGCCAGCAGAGTCACAGGGCTGAGTACTGAAGCTTTCTTT. Its translation: CASRVTGLSTEAFF.

The chain uses TRBV7-2 and TRBJ2-2; possibly TRBD1 for D (6 bases). Germline values: CDR1 SGHTA, CDR2 FQGNSA. There are 15 residues in the CDR3. V was cut by 3 bases and J by 6 bases, with 14 bases left in between. The CDR3 nucleotides read TGTGCCAGCAGCTTCCAGCCCTCAGGGGCCGGGGAGCTGTTTTTT. Translated, it gives CASSFQPSGAGELFF.

The V gene is TRBV28, the J gene TRBJ1-1, with 8 nucleotides matching TRBD1. Germline V CDR1 and CDR2: MDHEN, SYDVKM. CDR3 size: 15 residues. V dropped 6 bases and J dropped 4; count of bases not matched to a gene: 10. The CDR3 nucleotides are TGTGCCAGCAGGTCGACAGGGGTTGGTTCCACTGAAGCTTTCTTT. Its translation is CASRSTGVGSTEAFF.

A single count supports this clonotype. The genes are TRBV6-2 or TRBV6-3 and TRBJ1-2; D unresolved. Trimming left V 5 bases short and J 3 bases short, with 16 bases between. The CDR3 consists of 15 residues. Germline CDR1 reads MNHEY; CDR2 reads SVGEGT. The CDR3 DNA reads as TGTGCCAGCAGTCGAGACCGGGTCTCCTACTATGGCTACACCTTC. It specifies CASSRDRVSYYGYTF.

Ten or more counts support this clonotype. This chain links TRBV11-2 with TRBJ1-1; D unresolved. V was trimmed by 5 bases and J by 3 bases, leaving 7 bases between them. Germline V gives CDR1 SGHAT, CDR2 FQNNGV. CDR3 size: 12 residues. The DNA for the CDR3 is TGTGCCAGCAGCCTCACCTACACTGAAGCTTTCTTT. Its translation: CASSLTYTEAFF.

V and J are TRBV10-3 and TRBJ2-2; tentatively, D is TRBD1 (6 bases). Germline assignment: CDR1 ENHRY and CDR2 SYGVKD. CDR3 size: 15 residues. Trimming pared 10 bases from V and 3 bases from J, leaving 18 bases between. Written as DNA, the CDR3 is TGTGCCAGCGCGCGCCGGGACACGTACACCGGGGAGCTGTTTTTT. Translation: CASARRDTYTGELFF.

The chain recombines TRBV9 with TRBJ2-3, with D maybe TRBD2 (6 bases). The CDR3 has 17 residues. V was pared by 0 bases and J by 7 bases, with 21 bases between. CDR1 and CDR2 (germline): SGDLS, YYNGEE. CDR3 sequence (DNA): TGTGCCAGCAGCGTAGGGGGAGTCGGGAGCGTCTCGAATACGCAGTATTTT. Translation gives CASSVGGVGSVSNTQYF.

This CDR3 is CASSDWQVYSGNTIYF. CDR3 DNA: TGTGCCAGCAGTGATTGGCAGGTCTATTCTGGAAACACCATATATTTT. The chain joins TRBV2 to TRBJ1-3; D remains ambiguous. CDR1 is SNHLY, CDR2 FYNNEI, per germline. Trimming pared 3 bases from V and 1 base from J, leaving 13 bases between. The CDR3 extends over 16 amino acids.

This clonotype occurred many times. The CDR3, as DNA: TGTGCCAGCAGCTTCGGGGTTGAAGCTTTCTTT. As protein: CASSFGVEAFF. This chain connects TRBV13 to TRBJ1-1, with D uncertain. There are 11 residues in the CDR3. Germline V gene data show CDR1 as PRHDT and CDR2 as FYEKMQ (reference sequence). The V and J ends lost 3 bases and 7 bases respectively, with 6 bases between them.

This clonotype was counted a few times. The chain joins TRBV20-1 to TRBJ1-1; D is undetermined. Germline-derived CDR1 and CDR2 are DFQATT and SNEGSKA (reference sequence). V shed 0 bases and J shed 3 bases, with 5 bases lying between them. The CDR3 length is 12 residues. CDR3 sequence reads: CSAREWDTEAFF. The DNA of the CDR3 is TGCAGTGCTAGAGAATGGGACACTGAAGCTTTCTTT.

The table lists this clonotype with many counts. V gene TRBV12-3 or TRBV12-4 combines with J gene TRBJ2-7; D gene unclear. The CDR3 is 10 residues long. Trimming removed 11 bases at V and 0 bases at J, with 5 bases between. CDR3 sequence reads: CAPSSYEQYF. For the CDR3, the DNA is TGTGCCCCTTCCTCCTACGAGCAGTACTTC.

The chain joins TRBV20-1 to TRBJ1-4; D call uncertain. V was clipped by 4 bases and J by 0 bases, with 9 bases between them. Germline lookup yields CDR1 DFQATT and CDR2 SNEGSKA (reference sequence). The CDR3 consists of 14 residues. The CDR3 sequence: CSAMTGSTNEKLFF. The DNA of the CDR3 is TGCAGTGCTATGACCGGGTCAACTAATGAAAAACTGTTTTTT.

The chain joins TRBV20-1 to TRBJ1-1; no clear D gene. V was trimmed by 1 base and J by 3 bases, leaving 9 bases between them. Germline lookup yields CDR1 DFQATT and CDR2 SNEGSKA (reference sequence). This CDR3 has 13 residues. The DNA for the CDR3 is TGCAGTGCTAGAGTCCCGGAGTACACTGAAGCTTTCTTT. This encodes CSARVPEYTEAFF.

Worth noting for this clonotype: Since a much larger clone is just one base distant, this may be a read error. This rearrangement joins TRBV20-1 to TRBJ2-7; perhaps TRBD2 as D (6 bases). The CDR3 is made up of 13 amino acids. Germline V gene lookup returns CDR1 DFQATT and CDR2 SNEGSKA (reference sequence). Trimming took off 6 bases at V and 5 bases at J, with 17 bases between the two ends. The CDR3 DNA is TGCAGTGCCCAACCTTACACTAGCAACGAGCAGTACTTC. It is translated as CSAQPYTSNEQYF.

The chain carries TRBV10-1 and TRBJ2-7; 7 bases are a match to TRBD2. The V gene end was trimmed by 5 bases and the J gene end by 4 bases; junction bases not matched to a gene: 5. CDR1 WNHNN and CDR2 SYGVQD come from the germline V gene (reference sequence). The CDR3 spans 13 residues. The CDR3 loop is CASSHTGRYEQYF. In DNA form, the CDR3 reads TGCGCCAGCAGTCATACCGGGAGGTACGAGCAGTACTTC.